This is a list of T cell receptor beta chains from one sample in a study of blood T cells in healthy people across ages. A single record per CDR3 protein comes from TCRdb applying MiXCR to the 5' RACE reads. Of approximately 1,000,000 distinct CDR3 sequences detected, 40% to 50% appear once; the ten largest clones hold over 15%. The specimen sequenced was blood. These receptors all stem from a woman aged 55-70 years in good health. The CDR3 runs from the conserved cysteine through the conserved F or W.

TRBJ2-7	TRBV20-1	CSARGLSPYEQYF
TRBJ2-3	TRBV20-1	CSARGWNRGPVSTDTQYF
TRBJ1-1	TRBV5-1	CASSLDRAGTEAFF
TRBJ1-2	TRBV20-1	CSAPQKLPGYTF
TRBJ2-1	TRBV10-1	CASSESRQGEFF
TRBJ2-5	TRBV15	CATSRASGLETQYF
TRBJ2-5	TRBV18	CASSPPDGQETQYF
TRBJ2-5	TRBV25-1	CASSPTGTGQETQYF
TRBJ1-2	TRBV21-1	CASSKPPDRVGYGYTF
TRBJ1-5	TRBV29-1	CSVGDRSNQPQHF
TRBJ2-1	TRBV2	CASGAAEGLNEQFF
TRBJ2-1	TRBV5-1	CASSSAGLEYNEQFF
TRBJ2-3	TRBV5-6	CASNTYTDTQYF
TRBJ2-1	TRBV2	CASSRDSPGSSEQFF
TRBJ2-1	TRBV2	CASERERREQFF
TRBJ2-1	TRBV4-2	CASSQEIIDDEQFF
TRBJ2-5	TRBV20-1	CSATLDRADEQYF
TRBJ2-5	TRBV30	CAWSGRQTLADEQYF
TRBJ2-1	TRBV6-2/TRBV6-3	CASRLAGGNNEQFF
TRBJ2-3	TRBV20-1	CSGRPSTDTQYF
TRBJ1-3	TRBV18	CASSPRTERNTIYF
TRBJ2-1	TRBV11-2	CASSLRFGTSGTNNSYNEQFF
TRBJ2-3	TRBV7-3	CASSLDGGSADTQYF
TRBJ2-1	TRBV7-2	CASSTRQGYEQFF
TRBJ2-3	TRBV14	CASSQAQGARADTQYF
TRBJ1-2	TRBV27	CASSLVPGTAGGYTF
TRBJ2-4	TRBV27	CASRPGLLAKNIQYF
TRBJ2-7	TRBV20-1	CSANRDGAYEQYF
TRBJ2-3	TRBV4-2	CASGRTSGVGGGQYF
TRBJ1-5	TRBV27	CASSLTGVGQPQHF
TRBJ2-5	TRBV4-1	CASSPQGATEETQYF
.	TRBV5-4	CASSPRLAGVSKETQYF
TRBJ1-1	TRBV5-1	CASSLAGDTRNTEAFF
TRBJ2-3	TRBV9	CASSVEGIRTDTQYF
TRBJ2-7	TRBV6-5	CASSPRRTSSYEQYF
TRBJ1-1	TRBV5-1	CASSTEPNTEAFF
.	TRBV2	CASRPTSGTYNEQYF
TRBJ1-5	TRBV24-1	CATSPQGKARNQPQHF
TRBJ1-6	TRBV9	CASSEGGLYSPLHF
TRBJ2-5	TRBV10-3	CAIRVAGGSNEQYF
.	TRBV6-1	CASSTNRVETQYF
TRBJ2-1	TRBV29-1	CSVQDRGPYNEQFF